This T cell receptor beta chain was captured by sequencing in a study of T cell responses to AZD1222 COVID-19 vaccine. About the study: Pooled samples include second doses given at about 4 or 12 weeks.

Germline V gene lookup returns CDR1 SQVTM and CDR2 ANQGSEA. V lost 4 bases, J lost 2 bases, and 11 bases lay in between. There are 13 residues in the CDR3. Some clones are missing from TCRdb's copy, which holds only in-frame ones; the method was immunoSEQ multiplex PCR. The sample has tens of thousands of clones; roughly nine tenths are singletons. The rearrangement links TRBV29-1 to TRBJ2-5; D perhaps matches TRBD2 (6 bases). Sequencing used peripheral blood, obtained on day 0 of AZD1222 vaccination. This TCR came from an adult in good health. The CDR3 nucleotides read TGCAGCGTTGTCCGGGACTGGCAAGAGACCCAGTACTTC. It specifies CSVVRDWQETQYF. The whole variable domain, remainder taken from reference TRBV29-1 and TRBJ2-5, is SAVISQKPSRDICQRGTSLTIQCQVDSQVTMMFWYRQQPGQSLTLIATANQGSEATYESGFVIDKFPISRPNLTFSTLTVSNMSPEDSSIYLCSVVRDWQETQYFGPGTRLLVL.